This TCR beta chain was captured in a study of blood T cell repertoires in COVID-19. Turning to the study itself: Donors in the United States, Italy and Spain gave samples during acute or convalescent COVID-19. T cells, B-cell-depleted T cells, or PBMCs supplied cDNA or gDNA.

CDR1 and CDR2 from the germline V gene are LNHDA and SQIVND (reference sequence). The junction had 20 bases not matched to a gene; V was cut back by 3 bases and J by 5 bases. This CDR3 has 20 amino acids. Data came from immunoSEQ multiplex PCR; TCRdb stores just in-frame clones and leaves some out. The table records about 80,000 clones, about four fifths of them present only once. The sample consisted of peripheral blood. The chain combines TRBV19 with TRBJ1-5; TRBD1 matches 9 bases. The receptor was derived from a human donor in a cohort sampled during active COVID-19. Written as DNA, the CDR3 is TGTGCCAGTAGTATGACGTCAAGAAGCTTCGCACAGGGGGCTTATCAGCCCCAGCATTTT. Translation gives CASSMTSRSFAQGAYQPQHF.